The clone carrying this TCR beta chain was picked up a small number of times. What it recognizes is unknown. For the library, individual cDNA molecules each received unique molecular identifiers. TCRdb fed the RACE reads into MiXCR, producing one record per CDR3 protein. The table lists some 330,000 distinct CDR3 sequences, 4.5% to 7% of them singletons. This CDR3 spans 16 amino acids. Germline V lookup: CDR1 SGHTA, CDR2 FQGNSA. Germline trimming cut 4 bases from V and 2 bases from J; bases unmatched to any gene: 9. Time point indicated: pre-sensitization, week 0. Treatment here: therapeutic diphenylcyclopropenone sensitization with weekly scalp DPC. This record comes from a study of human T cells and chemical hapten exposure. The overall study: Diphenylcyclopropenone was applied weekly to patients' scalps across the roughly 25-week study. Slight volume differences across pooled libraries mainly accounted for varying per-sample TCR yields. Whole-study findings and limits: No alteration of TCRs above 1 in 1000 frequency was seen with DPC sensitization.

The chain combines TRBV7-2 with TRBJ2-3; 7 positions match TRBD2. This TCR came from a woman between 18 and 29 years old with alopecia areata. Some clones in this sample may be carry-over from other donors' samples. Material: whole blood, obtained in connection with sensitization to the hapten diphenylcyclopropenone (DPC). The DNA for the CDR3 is TGTGCCAGCAGCTCATACCAGCGGGGAGACACAGATACGCAGTATTTT. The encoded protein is CASSSYQRGDTDTQYF.